This record concerns one T cell receptor beta chain sequence. Sequenced by immunoSEQ multiplex PCR; TCRdb stores in-frame clones only, minus some. The top ten clones hold about a fifth of a sample with some 150,000 clones, about 86% of them seen once. The sample originates from a study of cytomegalovirus exposure and HLA in healthy donors. The germline V gene has CDR1 SQVTM and CDR2 ANQGSEA. This CDR3 comprises 14 residues. J lost 2 bases, V lost 7 bases, and 10 bases had no gene match. The clonotype was recovered from a man younger than 35 in good health and CMV-seropositive. The V gene is TRBV29-1, the J gene TRBJ2-7; 8 bases are a match to TRBD1. Sequencing was done on a sample of PBMCs. The CDR3: CSALPRDRPYEQYF. DNA for the CDR3: TGCAGCGCCTTACCCCGGGACAGGCCCTACGAGCAGTACTTC.